This T cell receptor beta chain was captured by sequencing in a study of regulatory T cells in long-lasting Graves disease. Time point in this sample: newly diagnosed GD, antithyroid drugs for less than 3 months. PBMC-derived RNA was used for the TCR library. CDR3-region Arm-PCR and iRepertoire HTBI primers produced the TCR beta libraries. TCRdb analysed the multiplex PCR reads with MiXCR anew, one entry per CDR3 protein. The sample consists of 250,000 or so distinct CDR3 sequences, more than 15% of them appearing once. With 6 bases clipped from V and 1 base from J, the junction kept 2 bases outside the gene matches. This CDR3 contains 14 residues. Per the germline V gene, CDR1 is MDHEN and CDR2 is SYDVKM. Concerning this clonotype itself: Since a far larger clone is one base different, this is likely a read error.

The sample was also linked to a second study, of T cells in Graves' hyperthyroidism and ophthalmopathy.

This chain connects TRBV28 to TRBJ1-5, with 8 positions matching TRBD1. The receptor's source is a woman between 25 and 40 years old with Graves disease. The sequenced sample was peripheral blood mononuclear cells (PBMCs), obtained at new diagnosis, from a patient treated with antithyroid drugs. CDR3 nucleotides: TGTGCCAGCAGAAGACAGGGGAGCAATCAGCCCCAGCATTTT. The encoded protein is CASRRQGSNQPQHF.